One and the same sample provided the 20 T cell receptor beta chains below, sequenced in a study of Graves' ophthalmopathy and Graves' hyperthyroidism (dated by TCRdb to the late 2010s). The sequencer was an Illumina HiSeq 2000. For repertoire sequencing, the TCR beta CDR3 regions were amplified from RNA transcripts. The first round was an RT-PCR using HTBI primers with the Qiagen OneStep RT-PCR kit, and this first round was followed by a second-round multiplex PCR, then size selection and purification. Through fastp at Q25 and MiXCR, TCRdb rebuilt clones from the public reads, retaining in-frame beta chains. Rows merge per CDR3 protein into single entries with the most common DNA and genes. This sample gives around 1.1 million distinct CDR3 sequences in total; about 40% of them show up just once. The ten largest clones represent 8.5% to 14% of the sample. The sample comprised peripheral blood or thyroid tissue (not recorded which). The receptor source for this set is an adult man with Graves' hyperthyroidism.

This clonotype was detected once. The chain links TRBV11-2 to TRBJ2-3, with 8 bases lining up with TRBD2. The V gene end was trimmed by 6 bases and the J gene end by 1 base; junction bases not matched to a gene: 9. CDR3 length: 16 residues. Germline V gene data show CDR1 as SGHAT and CDR2 as FQNNGV. In nucleotides, the CDR3 is TGTGCCAGCAGTGCATTGAGGCGGGGGGGCACAGATACGCAGTATTTT. The encoded protein is CASSALRRGGTDTQYF.

In its sample, this clonotype was seen many times. J is TRBJ2-5 and V is TRBV12-3 or TRBV12-4; a weak D match, TRBD2 (5 bases). V lost 6 bases to trimming and J lost 5 bases, with 16 bases between them. The CDR3 loop spans 14 amino acids. The CDR3 DNA reads as TGTGCCAGCAGCCCCCGAGGGCCTGGGGAGACCCAGTACTTC. Translated, it gives CASSPRGPGETQYF.

The chain joins TRBV13 to TRBJ1-3, with 11 bases matching TRBD1. The CDR3 runs 14 residues. CDR1 is PRHDT, CDR2 FYEKMQ, per germline (reference sequence). Trimming cost V 4 bases and J 8 bases; bases outside gene matches: 4. In nucleotides, the CDR3 is TGTGCCAGCAGCTCCCGGGACAGGGGGTACACCATATATTTT. It codes for CASSSRDRGYTIYF.

The count of this clonotype is one. The genes are TRBV19 and TRBJ1-5, with a weak D call TRBD1 (6 bases). Germline values: CDR1 LNHDA, CDR2 SQIVND (reference sequence). V lost 3 bases and J lost 0, with 12 bases in between. This CDR3 has 16 residues. The CDR3 spells CASSIQGFHSNQPQHF. In DNA form, the CDR3 reads TGTGCCAGTAGTATTCAGGGGTTTCATAGCAATCAGCCCCAGCATTTT.

Only a few counts were recorded for this clonotype. The rearrangement links TRBV11-2 to TRBJ2-7, with a possible D match to TRBD2 (5 bases). Germline CDR1 SGHAT, CDR2 FQNNGV. The V and J ends lost 5 bases and 6 bases respectively, with 23 bases between them. The CDR3 has 16 amino acids. In DNA, the CDR3 is TGTGCCAGCAGCCTTAGCCAATCCCGGCCTAGCAGCGAGCAGTACTTC. It codes for CASSLSQSRPSSEQYF.

The chain uses TRBV5-1 and TRBJ2-5; 7 bases are shared with TRBD2. The CDR3 extends over 17 amino acids. Germline lookup yields CDR1 SGHRS and CDR2 YFSETQ. V gave up 0 bases and J gave up 1 base; unmatched junction bases: 9. CDR3 amino acids: CASSLAVSASGQETQYF. The DNA for the CDR3 is TGCGCCAGCAGCTTGGCCGTGTCTGCTAGCGGCCAAGAGACCCAGTACTTC.

The chain combines TRBV12-3 or TRBV12-4 with TRBJ1-6, with D possibly TRBD1 on 5 matching bases. V lost 8 bases and J 6 bases, leaving 11 bases between the germline ends. The CDR3 covers 13 residues. The CDR3 DNA reads as TGTGCCAGCCGAGACAGCATTAATTCACCCCTCCACTTT. As protein: CASRDSINSPLHF.

On this clonotype itself: A read error may explain this, as a much larger clone is one base away. This chain uses TRBV20-1 with TRBJ1-4; weak D call: TRBD1 (5 bases). V was clipped by 0 bases and J by 6 bases, with 11 bases between them. The germline V gene has CDR1 DFQATT and CDR2 SNEGSKA (reference sequence). The CDR3 spans 14 residues. The CDR3 DNA follows: TGCAGTGCTAGAGATGGGGGAGGGGATGAAAAACTGTTTTTT. Encoded protein: CSARDGGGDEKLFF.

The chain uses TRBV7-2 and TRBJ2-7; D might be TRBD2 (6 bases). There are 14 residues in the CDR3. V lost 11 bases to trimming and J lost 6 bases, with 23 bases between them. The germline gives CDR1 SGHTA, CDR2 FQGNSA. The CDR3 coding sequence is TGTGCCTGGAGTGCTGGGGCGGGATCGGGCGAGCAGTACTTC. Translating it yields CAWSAGAGSGEQYF.

V gene TRBV4-1 combines with J gene TRBJ1-2; D not resolved. The CDR3 runs to 13 residues. Germline V CDR1 and CDR2: MGHRA, YSYEKL. V lost 0 bases to trimming and J lost 8 bases, with 10 bases between them. The CDR3 nucleotides are TGCGCCAGCAGCCAAGAAGCCCAGTCCGGCTACACCTTC. This encodes CASSQEAQSGYTF.

This chain joins TRBV5-1 and TRBJ1-1, with a possible D match to TRBD1 (6 bases). From germline, CDR1 is SGHRS and CDR2 YFSETQ. The CDR3 sequence is 15 residues long. Trimming cost V 1 base and J 11 bases, with 21 bases left between them. CDR3 protein: CASSLSPRGNLRAFF. CDR3 nucleotides: TGCGCCAGCAGCTTGTCCCCCAGGGGAAATCTCCGGGCTTTCTTT. Looking up the rest from reference TRBV5-1 and TRBJ1-1 gives the full variable domain: KAGVTQTPRYLIKTRGQQVTLSCSPISGHRSVSWYQQTPGQGLQFLFEYFSETQRNKGNFPGRFSGRQFSNSRSEMNVSTLELGDSALYLCASSLSPRGNLRAFFGQGTRLTVV.

V usage is TRBV12-3 or TRBV12-4 and J usage is TRBJ2-7, with 9 positions matching TRBD1. CDR3 length: 15 amino acids. Trimming removed 6 bases from V and 7 bases from J; junction bases left unmatched: 13. CDR3 amino acids: CASSKSGQGLREQYF. CDR3 nucleotide sequence: TGTGCCAGCAGCAAATCCGGACAGGGGTTGAGGGAGCAGTACTTC.

This clonotype was seen a handful of times. The chain recombines TRBV4-3 with TRBJ2-5, with 12 bases identical to TRBD2. Germline lookup yields CDR1 LGHNA and CDR2 YSLEER. This CDR3 comprises 18 residues. After removal of 0 bases from V and 2 bases from J, the junction contained 7 bases not matched to a gene. The CDR3 coding sequence is TGCGCCAGCAGCCAAGATCTAGCGGGAGGGCCTCGACAAGAGACCCAGTACTTC. It encodes CASSQDLAGGPRQETQYF.

The chain carries TRBV29-1 and TRBJ2-7; D assignment may be TRBD1 or TRBD2 (6 bases each). The ends were cut back, 4 bases at V and 6 bases at J, with 16 bases in the middle. The CDR3 loop spans 13 amino acids. CDR1 and CDR2 from the germline V gene are SQVTM and ANQGSEA. The CDR3 nucleotides are TGCAGCGTTGCGGGGGCCCTAGCTTCCGAGCAGTACTTC. Protein product: CSVAGALASEQYF.

CDR3 in amino acids: CASSLTSGETTTQYF. The CDR3 DNA reads as TGTGCCAGCAGCTTAACCTCAGGGGAGACTACTACCCAGTACTTC. This chain uses TRBV7-9 with TRBJ2-5; D perhaps matches TRBD1 (6 bases). This CDR3 is 15 amino acids long. V was shortened by 2 bases and J by 8 bases, with 18 bases between the two germline ends. CDR1 SEHNR and CDR2 FQNEAQ come from the germline V gene (reference sequence).

There are many counts of this clonotype. The chain combines TRBV5-1 with TRBJ1-5; no clear D gene. V was clipped by 4 bases and J by 0 bases, with 11 bases between them. This CDR3 region has 15 residues. Germline CDR1 and CDR2: SGHRS and YFSETQ. The CDR3 DNA sequence: TGCGCCAGCAGCCGGTCGGGTGGTAGCAATCAGCCCCAGCATTTT. Translated, it gives CASSRSGGSNQPQHF.

The sample holds a few counts of this clonotype. The chain employs TRBV11-2 and TRBJ2-2, with no clear D. This CDR3 is 16 amino acids long. Trimming removed 8 bases from V and 2 bases from J, with 18 bases in between. Germline assignment: CDR1 SGHAT and CDR2 FQNNGV. CDR3 in amino acids: CASRLLKEGNTGELFF. CDR3 DNA: TGTGCCAGCCGACTGCTGAAAGAAGGCAACACCGGGGAGCTGTTTTTT.

The chain employs TRBV20-1 and TRBJ2-7; 12 bases are shared with TRBD1. V was pared by 2 bases and J by 5 bases, with 4 bases of the junction left unmatched. Germline-derived CDR1 and CDR2 are DFQATT and SNEGSKA (reference sequence). The CDR3 length is 14 residues. This chain's CDR3 is CSARRDRGPDEQYF. For the CDR3, the DNA is TGCAGTGCTAGAAGGGACAGGGGGCCAGACGAGCAGTACTTC.

This clonotype was seen a single time. A junction end diverges from the germline sequence, so it may reflect a read error. The chain couples TRBV7-4 to TRBJ2-7, with D possibly called TRBD1 or TRBD2 (5 bases each). Germline-derived CDR1 and CDR2 are SGHVT and SQSDAQ. CDR3 size: 13 residues. The CDR3 loop reads CANSWVGPWEQYF. The CDR3 coding sequence is TGTGCCAACAGCTGGGTGGGACCCTGGGAGCAGTACTTC.

In its sample, this clonotype was seen many times. This sequence joins TRBV25-1 and TRBJ1-1; 7 bases fit TRBD1. This CDR3 contains 14 residues. The germline gives CDR1 MGHDK, CDR2 SYGVNS. Germline trimming cut 4 bases from V and 2 bases from J; bases unmatched to any gene: 4. CDR3 loop: CASSGQGFNTEAFF. The DNA of the CDR3 is TGTGCCAGCAGTGGACAGGGATTTAACACTGAAGCTTTCTTT.